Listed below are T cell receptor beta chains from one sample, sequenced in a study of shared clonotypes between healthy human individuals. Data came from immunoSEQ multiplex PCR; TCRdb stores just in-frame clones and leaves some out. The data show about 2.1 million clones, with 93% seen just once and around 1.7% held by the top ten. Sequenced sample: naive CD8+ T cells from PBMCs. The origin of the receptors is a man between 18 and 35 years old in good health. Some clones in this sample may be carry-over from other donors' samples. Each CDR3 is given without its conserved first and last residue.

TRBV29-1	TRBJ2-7	SVGYSNRLEEQY
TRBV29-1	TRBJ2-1	SVEVSHEQF
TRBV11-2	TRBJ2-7	ASSEGLAGNPYEQY
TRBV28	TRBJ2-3	ASSLTSDPSTDTQY
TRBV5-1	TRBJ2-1	ASSLSPDYGDEQF
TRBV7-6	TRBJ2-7	ASSLAPGQSFYEQY
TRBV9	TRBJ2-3	ASSREGGTDTQY
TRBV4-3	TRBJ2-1	ASSQDFGGDEQF
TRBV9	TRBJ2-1	ASSVGGASGTHEQF
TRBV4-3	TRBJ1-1	ASSQEAGEGVGAF
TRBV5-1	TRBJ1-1	ASSLDQGTGTEAF
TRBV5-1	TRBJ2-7	ASSSRDRAYEQY
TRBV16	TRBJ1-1	ASLGTMNTEAF
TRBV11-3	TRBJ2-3	ASSPGVAATDTQY
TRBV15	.	ATSRATSYEQY
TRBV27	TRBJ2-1	ASSPIKRPNEQF
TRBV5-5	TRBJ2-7	ASSLAGARYEQY
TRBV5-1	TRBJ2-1	ASSPWGGFLEQF
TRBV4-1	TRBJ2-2	ASSQETGAGELF
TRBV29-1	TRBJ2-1	SVSSGSSYNEQF
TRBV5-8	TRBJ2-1	ASSFWGTSVSHEQF
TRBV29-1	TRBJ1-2	SVEARHGYT
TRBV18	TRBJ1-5	ASSGLPGVVDQPQH
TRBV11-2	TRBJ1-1	ASSHGPGVAEAF
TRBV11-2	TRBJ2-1	ASSVRRDEQF
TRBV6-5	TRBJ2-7	ASSYSAATGHYEQY
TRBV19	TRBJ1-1	ASSINLGARTEAF